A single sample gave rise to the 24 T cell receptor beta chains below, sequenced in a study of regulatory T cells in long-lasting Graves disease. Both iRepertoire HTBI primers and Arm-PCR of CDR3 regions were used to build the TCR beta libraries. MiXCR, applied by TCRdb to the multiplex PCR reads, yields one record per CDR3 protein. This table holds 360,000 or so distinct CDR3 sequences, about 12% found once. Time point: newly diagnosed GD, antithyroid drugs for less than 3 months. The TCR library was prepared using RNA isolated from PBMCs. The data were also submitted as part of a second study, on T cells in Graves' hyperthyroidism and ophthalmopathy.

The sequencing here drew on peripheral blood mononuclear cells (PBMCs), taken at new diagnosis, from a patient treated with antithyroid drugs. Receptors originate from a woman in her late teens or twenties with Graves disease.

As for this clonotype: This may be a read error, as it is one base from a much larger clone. The CDR3: CASSFRGSPTGELFF. The CDR3 DNA is TGTGCCAGCAGTTTCAGGGGCAGTCCTACCGGGGAGCTGTTTTTT. J is TRBJ2-2 and V is TRBV27; weak D call: TRBD1 (6 bases). The CDR3 loop spans 15 amino acids. Germline assignment: CDR1 MNHEY and CDR2 SMNVEV (reference sequence). Trimming cost V 3 bases and J 5 bases, with 13 bases left between them.

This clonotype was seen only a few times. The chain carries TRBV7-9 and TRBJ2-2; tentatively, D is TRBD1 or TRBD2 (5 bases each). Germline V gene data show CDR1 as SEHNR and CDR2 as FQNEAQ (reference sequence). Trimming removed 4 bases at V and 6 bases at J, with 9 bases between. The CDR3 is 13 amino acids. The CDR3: CASSYQGPGELFF. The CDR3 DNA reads TGTGCCAGCAGCTATCAGGGACCCGGGGAGCTGTTTTTT.

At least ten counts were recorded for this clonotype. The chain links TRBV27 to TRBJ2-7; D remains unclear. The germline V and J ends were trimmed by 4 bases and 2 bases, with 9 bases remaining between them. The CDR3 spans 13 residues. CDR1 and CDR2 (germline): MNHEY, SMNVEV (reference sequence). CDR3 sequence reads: CASSYTEAYEQYF. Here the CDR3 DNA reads TGTGCCAGCAGTTATACGGAAGCCTACGAGCAGTACTTC.

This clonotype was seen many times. CDR3 amino acids: CASSLGWGEQFF. The DNA of the CDR3 is TGTGCCAGCAGCTTGGGATGGGGGGAGCAGTTCTTC. The chain employs TRBV5-5 and TRBJ2-1, with D possibly called TRBD1 or TRBD2 (5 bases each). The germline gives CDR1 SGHKS, CDR2 YYEKEE (reference sequence). The CDR3 runs 12 residues. V shed 0 bases and J shed 10 bases, with 8 bases lying between them. The full variable domain, completed using reference TRBV5-5 and TRBJ2-1, is DAGVTQSPTHLIKTRGQQVTLRCSPISGHKSVSWYQQVLGQGPQFIFQYYEKEERGRGNFPDRFSARQFPNYSSELNVNALLLGDSALYLCASSLGWGEQFFGPGTRLTVL.

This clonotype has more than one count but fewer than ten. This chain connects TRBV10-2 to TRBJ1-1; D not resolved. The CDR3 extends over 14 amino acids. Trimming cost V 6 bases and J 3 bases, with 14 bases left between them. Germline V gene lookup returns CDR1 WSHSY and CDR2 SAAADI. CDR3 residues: CASSPLLTDTEAFF. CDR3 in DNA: TGCGCCAGCAGCCCCCTTCTGACGGACACTGAAGCTTTCTTT.

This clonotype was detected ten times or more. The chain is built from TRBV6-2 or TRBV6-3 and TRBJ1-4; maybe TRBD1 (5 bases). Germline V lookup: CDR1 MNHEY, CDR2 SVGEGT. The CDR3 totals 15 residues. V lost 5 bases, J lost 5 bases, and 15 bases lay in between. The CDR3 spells CASSESRGLNEKLFF. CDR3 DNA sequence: TGTGCCAGCAGTGAAAGTCGGGGCCTGAATGAAAAACTGTTTTTT.

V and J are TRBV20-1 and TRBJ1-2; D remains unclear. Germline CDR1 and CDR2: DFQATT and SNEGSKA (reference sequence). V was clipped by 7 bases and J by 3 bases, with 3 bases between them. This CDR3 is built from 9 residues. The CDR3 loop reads CSVDYGYTF. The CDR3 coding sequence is TGCAGTGTGGACTATGGCTACACCTTC.

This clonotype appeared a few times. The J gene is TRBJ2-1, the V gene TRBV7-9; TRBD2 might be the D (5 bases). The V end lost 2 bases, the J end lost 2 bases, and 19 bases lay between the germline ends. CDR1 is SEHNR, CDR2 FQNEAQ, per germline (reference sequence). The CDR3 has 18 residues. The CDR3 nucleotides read TGTGCCAGCAGCTTACTAGCATATCTCGCGGTGCCCTACAATGAGCAGTTCTTC. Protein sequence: CASSLLAYLAVPYNEQFF.

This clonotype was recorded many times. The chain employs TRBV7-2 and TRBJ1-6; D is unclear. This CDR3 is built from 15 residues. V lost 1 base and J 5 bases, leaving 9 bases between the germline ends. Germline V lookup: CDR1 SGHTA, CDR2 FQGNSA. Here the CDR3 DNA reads TGTGCCAGCAGCTTAGTTTCCAGCAATAATTCACCCCTCCACTTT. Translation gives CASSLVSSNNSPLHF.

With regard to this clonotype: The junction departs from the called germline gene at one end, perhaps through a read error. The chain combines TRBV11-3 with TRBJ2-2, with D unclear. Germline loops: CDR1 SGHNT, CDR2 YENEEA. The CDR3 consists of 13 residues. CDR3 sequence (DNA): TGTGCGAGCAGCCCCGAGACCACCGGGGAGCTGTTTTTT. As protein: CASSPETTGELFF.

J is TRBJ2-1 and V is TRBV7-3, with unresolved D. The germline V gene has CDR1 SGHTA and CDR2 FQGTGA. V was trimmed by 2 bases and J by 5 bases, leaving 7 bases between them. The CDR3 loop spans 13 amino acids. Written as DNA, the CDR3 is TGTGCCAGCAGCTTAGAAATTAACAATGAGCAGTTCTTC. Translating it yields CASSLEINNEQFF.

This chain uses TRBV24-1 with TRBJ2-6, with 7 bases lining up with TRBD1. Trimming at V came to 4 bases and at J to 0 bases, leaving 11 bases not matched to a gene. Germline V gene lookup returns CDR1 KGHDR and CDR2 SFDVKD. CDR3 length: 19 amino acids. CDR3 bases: TGTGCCACCAGTGACCCCGGGACAGCCCAACCCTCTGGGGCCAACGTCCTGACTTTC. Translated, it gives CATSDPGTAQPSGANVLTF.

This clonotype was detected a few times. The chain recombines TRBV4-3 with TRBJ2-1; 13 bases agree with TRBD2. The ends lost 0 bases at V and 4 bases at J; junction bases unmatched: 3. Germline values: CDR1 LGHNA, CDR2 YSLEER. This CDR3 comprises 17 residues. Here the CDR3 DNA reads TGCGCCAGCAGCCAAGATAAGACTAGCGGGAGGTACAATGAGCAGTTCTTC. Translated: CASSQDKTSGRYNEQFF.

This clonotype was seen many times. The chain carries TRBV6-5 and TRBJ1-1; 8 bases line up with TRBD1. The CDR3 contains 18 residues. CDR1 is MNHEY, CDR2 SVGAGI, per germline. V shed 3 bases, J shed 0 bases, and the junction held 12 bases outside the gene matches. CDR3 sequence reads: CASSYSATTGAMNTEAFF. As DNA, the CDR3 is TGTGCCAGCAGTTATTCCGCAACGACAGGGGCGATGAACACTGAAGCTTTCTTT.

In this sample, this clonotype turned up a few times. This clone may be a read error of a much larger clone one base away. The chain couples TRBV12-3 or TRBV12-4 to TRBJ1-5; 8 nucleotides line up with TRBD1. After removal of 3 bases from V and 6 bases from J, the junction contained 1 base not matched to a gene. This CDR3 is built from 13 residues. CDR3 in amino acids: CASSLTGAQPQHF. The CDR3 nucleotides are TGTGCCAGCAGTTTGACAGGGGCTCAGCCCCAGCATTTT.

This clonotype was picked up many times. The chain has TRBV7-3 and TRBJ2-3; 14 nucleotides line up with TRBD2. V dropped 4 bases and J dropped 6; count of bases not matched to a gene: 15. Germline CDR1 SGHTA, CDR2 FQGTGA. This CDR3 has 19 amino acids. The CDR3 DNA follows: TGTGCCAGCAGCTCCGAGACTAGCGGGAGGGCCTCCTTGAGCGATACGCAGTATTTT. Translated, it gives CASSSETSGRASLSDTQYF. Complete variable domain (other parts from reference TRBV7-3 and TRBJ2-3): GAGVSQTPSNKVTEKGKYVELRCDPISGHTALYWYRQSLGQGPEFLIYFQGTGAADDSGLPNDRFFAVRPEGSVSTLKIQRTERGDSAVYLCASSSETSGRASLSDTQYFGPGTRLTVL.

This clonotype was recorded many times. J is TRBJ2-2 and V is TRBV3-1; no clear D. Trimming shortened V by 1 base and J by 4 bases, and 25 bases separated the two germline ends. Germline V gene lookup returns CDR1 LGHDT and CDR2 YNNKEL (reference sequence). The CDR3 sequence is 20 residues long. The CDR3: CASSQVLRALWIQGTGELFF. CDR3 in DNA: TGTGCCAGCAGCCAAGTCTTACGGGCGTTATGGATTCAAGGCACCGGGGAGCTGTTTTTT.

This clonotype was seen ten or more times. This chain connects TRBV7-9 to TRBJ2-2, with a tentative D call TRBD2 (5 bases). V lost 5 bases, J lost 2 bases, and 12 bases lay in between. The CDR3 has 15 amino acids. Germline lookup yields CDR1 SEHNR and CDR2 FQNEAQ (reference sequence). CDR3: CASSGWTGNTGELFF. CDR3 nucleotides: TGTGCCAGCAGCGGATGGACTGGAAACACCGGGGAGCTGTTTTTT.

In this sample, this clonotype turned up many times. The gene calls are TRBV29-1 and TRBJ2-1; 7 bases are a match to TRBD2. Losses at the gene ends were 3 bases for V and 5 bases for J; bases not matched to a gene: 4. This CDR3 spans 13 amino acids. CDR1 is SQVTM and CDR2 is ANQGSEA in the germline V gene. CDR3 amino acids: CSVDVGGNNEQFF. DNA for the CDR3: TGCAGCGTTGACGTGGGGGGGAACAATGAGCAGTTCTTC.

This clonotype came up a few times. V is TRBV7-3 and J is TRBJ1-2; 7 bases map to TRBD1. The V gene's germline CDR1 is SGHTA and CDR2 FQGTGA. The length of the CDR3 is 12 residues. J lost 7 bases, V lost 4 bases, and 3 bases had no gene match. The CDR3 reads CASSSPGGGYTF. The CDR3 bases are TGTGCCAGCAGCTCCCCAGGGGGTGGCTACACCTTC.

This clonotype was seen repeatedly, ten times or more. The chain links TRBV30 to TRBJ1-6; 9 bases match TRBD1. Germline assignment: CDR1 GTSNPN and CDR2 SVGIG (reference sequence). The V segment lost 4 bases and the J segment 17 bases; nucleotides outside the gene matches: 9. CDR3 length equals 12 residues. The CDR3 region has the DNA TGTGCCTGGAACCGCCAGGGACAGGGTATCCACTTT. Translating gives CAWNRQGQGIHF.

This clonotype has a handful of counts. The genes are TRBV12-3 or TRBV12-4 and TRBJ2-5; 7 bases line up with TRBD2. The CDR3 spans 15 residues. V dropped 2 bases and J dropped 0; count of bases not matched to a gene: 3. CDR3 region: CASSLWAGDQETQYF. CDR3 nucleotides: TGTGCCAGCAGTTTATGGGCGGGGGACCAAGAGACCCAGTACTTC.

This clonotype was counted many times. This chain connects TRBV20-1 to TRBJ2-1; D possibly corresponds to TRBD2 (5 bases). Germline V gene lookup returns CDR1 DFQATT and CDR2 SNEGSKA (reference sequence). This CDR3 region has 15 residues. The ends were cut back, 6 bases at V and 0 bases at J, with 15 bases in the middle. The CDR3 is CSADGRGSSYNEQFF. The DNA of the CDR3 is TGCAGTGCGGATGGCCGAGGGAGCTCCTACAATGAGCAGTTCTTC.

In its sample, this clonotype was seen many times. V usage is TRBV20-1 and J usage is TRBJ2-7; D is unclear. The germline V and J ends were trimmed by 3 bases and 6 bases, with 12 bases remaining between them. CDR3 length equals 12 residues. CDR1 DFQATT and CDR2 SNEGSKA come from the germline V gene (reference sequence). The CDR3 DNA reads TGCAGTGCTAGTAGTGACACTGCCGAGCAGTACTTC. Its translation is CSASSDTAEQYF.